This T cell receptor beta chain was recorded in a study of blood T cells in healthy people across ages. Study in general: Template switching picked up about one barcoded beta molecule for each two T cells.

It was with a sample-barcoded 5' primer and a J-beta primer mix that a second PCR of roughly 7 to 11 cycles was run. Every cDNA molecule carried a tag from a template-switch adaptor bearing 12 random nucleotides. From the 5' RACE reads, TCRdb called clonotypes with MiXCR, one entry per CDR3 protein. The sample records approximately 1.5 million distinct CDR3 sequences, 34% being singletons. This TCR was recovered from a woman in her 30s in good health. Material: blood.

The CDR3, as DNA: TGTGCTAGTGGTGATCATGTGGGGGGGCTAACAGATACGCAGTATTTT. Its protein product is CASGDHVGGLTDTQYF. This chain links TRBV12-5 with TRBJ2-3, with D maybe TRBD2 (7 bases). Trimming removed 5 bases from V and 3 bases from J, with 18 bases in between. Per germline, CDR1 LGHNT and CDR2 FRNRAP. There are 16 residues in the CDR3.